This paragraph reports one TCR beta chain. The repertoire was sequenced with immunoSEQ multiplex PCR; TCRdb's copy has only in-frame clones and lacks some. The sample includes about 120,000 clones, about four fifths of them seen just once. The sample originates from a study of radiotherapy plus CTLA-4 blockade in lung cancer. This CDR3 is built from 15 residues. Germline-derived CDR1 and CDR2 are KGHSH and LQKENI. The receptor was isolated from a human donor with non-small cell lung cancer who had a partial response to radiotherapy plus ipilimumab. This specimen was peripheral blood, taken from a patient treated with radiotherapy plus ipilimumab. The chain has TRBV18 and TRBJ2-5; tentatively, D is TRBD1 (6 bases). The J call is uncertain, as TRBJ2-7 better fits the DNA end. DNA of the CDR3: TGTGCCAGCTCACGCCTGGGGGCGACGAAGTACGAGCAGTACTTC. Translating it yields CASSRLGATKYEQYF.